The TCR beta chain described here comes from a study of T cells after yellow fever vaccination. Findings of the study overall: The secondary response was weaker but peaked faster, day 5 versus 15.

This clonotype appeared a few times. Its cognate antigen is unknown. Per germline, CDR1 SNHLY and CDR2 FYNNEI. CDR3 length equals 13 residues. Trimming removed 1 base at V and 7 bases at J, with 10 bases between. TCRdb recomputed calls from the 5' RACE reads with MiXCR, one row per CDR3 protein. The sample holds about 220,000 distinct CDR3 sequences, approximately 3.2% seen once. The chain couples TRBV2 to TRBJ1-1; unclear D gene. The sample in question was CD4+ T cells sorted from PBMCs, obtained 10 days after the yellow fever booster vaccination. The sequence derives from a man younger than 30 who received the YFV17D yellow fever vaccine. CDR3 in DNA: TGTGCCAGCAGTGAAGTAACCGCCGGTGAAGCTTTCTTT. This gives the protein CASSEVTAGEAFF.